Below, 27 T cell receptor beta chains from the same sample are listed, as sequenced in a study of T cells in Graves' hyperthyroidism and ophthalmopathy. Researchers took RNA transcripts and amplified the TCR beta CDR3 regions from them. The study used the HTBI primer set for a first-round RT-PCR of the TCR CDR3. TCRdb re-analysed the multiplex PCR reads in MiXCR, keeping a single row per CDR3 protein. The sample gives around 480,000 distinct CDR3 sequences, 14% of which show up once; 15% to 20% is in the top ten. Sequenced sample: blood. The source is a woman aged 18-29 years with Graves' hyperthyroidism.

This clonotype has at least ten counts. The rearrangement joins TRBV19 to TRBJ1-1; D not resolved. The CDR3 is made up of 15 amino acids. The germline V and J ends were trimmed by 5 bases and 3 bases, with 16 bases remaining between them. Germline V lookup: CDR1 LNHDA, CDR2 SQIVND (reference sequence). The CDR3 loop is CASSPPSLWDTEAFF. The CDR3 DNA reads TGTGCCAGTAGTCCCCCAAGCCTATGGGACACTGAAGCTTTCTTT.

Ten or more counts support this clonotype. CDR3: CASSSTGTGSQPQHF. The DNA of the CDR3 is TGTGCCAGCAGTTCCACCGGGACCGGGAGTCAGCCCCAGCATTTT. This rearrangement joins TRBV12-3 or TRBV12-4 to TRBJ1-5; possibly TRBD1 for D (5 bases). The CDR3 has 15 amino acids. Trimming removed 4 bases from V and 6 bases from J, with 16 bases in between.

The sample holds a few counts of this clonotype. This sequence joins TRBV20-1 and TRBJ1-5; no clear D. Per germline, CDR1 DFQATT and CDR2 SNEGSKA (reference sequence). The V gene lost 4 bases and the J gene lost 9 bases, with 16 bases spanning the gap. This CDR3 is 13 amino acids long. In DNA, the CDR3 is TGCAGTGCTAATGGACGGATTGAGGGGCCCCAGCATTTT. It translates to CSANGRIEGPQHF.

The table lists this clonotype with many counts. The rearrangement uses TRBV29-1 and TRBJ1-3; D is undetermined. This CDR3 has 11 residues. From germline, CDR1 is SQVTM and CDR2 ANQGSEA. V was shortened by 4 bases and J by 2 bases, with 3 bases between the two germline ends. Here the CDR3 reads CSVVAGNTIYF. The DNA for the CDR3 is TGCAGCGTTGTAGCTGGAAACACCATATATTTT. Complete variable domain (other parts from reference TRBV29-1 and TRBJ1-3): SAVISQKPSRDICQRGTSLTIQCQVDSQVTMMFWYRQQPGQSLTLIATANQGSEATYESGFVIDKFPISRPNLTFSTLTVSNMSPEDSSIYLCSVVAGNTIYFGEGSWLTVV.

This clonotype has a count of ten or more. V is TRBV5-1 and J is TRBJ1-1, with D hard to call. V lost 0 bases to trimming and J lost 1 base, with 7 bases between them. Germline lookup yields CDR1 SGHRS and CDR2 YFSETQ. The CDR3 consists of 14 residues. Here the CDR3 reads CASSLVPANTEAFF. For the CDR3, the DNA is TGCGCCAGCAGCTTGGTGCCAGCGAACACTGAAGCTTTCTTT.

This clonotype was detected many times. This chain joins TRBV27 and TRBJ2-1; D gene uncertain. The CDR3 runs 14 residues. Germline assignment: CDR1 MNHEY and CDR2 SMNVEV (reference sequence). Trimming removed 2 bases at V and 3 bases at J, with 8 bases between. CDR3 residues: CASSLVGVYNEQFF. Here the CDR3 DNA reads TGTGCCAGCAGTTTAGTCGGCGTCTACAATGAGCAGTTCTTC.

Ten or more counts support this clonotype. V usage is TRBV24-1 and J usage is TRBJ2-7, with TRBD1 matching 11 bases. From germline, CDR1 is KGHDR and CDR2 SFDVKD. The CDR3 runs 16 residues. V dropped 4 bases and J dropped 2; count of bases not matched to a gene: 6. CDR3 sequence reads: CATSETGTGGTYEQYF. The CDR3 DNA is TGTGCCACCAGTGAGACCGGGACAGGGGGAACCTACGAGCAGTACTTC.

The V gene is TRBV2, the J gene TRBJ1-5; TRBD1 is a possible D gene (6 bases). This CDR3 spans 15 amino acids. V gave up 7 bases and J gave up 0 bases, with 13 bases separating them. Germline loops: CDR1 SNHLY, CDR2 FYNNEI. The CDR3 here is CASTRGVSSNQPQHF. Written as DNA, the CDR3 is TGTGCCAGCACCAGGGGTGTTTCTAGCAATCAGCCCCAGCATTTT.

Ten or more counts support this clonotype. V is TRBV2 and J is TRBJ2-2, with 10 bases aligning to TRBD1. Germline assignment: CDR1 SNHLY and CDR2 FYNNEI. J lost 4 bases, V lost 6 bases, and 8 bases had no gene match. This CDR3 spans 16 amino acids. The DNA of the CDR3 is TGTGCCAGCAGGGGAAGACAGGGGGCGATCACCGGGGAGCTGTTTTTT. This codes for CASRGRQGAITGELFF.

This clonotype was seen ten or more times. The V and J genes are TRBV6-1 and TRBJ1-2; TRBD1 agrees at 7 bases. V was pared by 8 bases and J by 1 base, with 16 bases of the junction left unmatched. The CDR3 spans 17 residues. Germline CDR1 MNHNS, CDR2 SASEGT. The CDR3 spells CASGTWTGPILNYGYTF. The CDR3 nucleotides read TGTGCCAGCGGGACCTGGACAGGTCCGATACTTAACTATGGCTACACCTTC.

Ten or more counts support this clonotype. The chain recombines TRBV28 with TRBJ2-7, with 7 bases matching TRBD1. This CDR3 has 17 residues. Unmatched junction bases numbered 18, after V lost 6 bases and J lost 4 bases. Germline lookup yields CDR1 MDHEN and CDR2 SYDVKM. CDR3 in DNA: TGTGCCAGCAGCTTAGTAGGAGACAGGGTGGCAACATACGAGCAGTACTTC. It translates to CASSLVGDRVATYEQYF.

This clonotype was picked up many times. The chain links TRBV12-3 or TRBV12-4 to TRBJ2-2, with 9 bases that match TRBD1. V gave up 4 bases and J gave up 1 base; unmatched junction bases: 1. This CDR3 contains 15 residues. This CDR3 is CASSWDRENTGELFF. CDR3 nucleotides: TGTGCCAGCAGTTGGGACAGGGAGAACACCGGGGAGCTGTTTTTT.

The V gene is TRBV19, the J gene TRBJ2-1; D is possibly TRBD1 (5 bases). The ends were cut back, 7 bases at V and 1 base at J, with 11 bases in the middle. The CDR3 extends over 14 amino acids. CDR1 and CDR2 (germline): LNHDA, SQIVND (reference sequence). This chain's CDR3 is CASTFQGSYNEQFF. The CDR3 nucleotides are TGTGCCAGTACTTTTCAGGGATCCTACAATGAGCAGTTCTTC.

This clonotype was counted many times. The CDR3 region is CASSQGARTEAFF. The CDR3, as DNA: TGTGCCAGTAGTCAGGGGGCGAGAACTGAAGCTTTCTTT. This chain links TRBV19 with TRBJ1-1; 8 bases agree with TRBD1. The ends lost 5 bases at V and 5 bases at J; junction bases unmatched: 4. This CDR3 has 13 amino acids. Germline V lookup: CDR1 LNHDA, CDR2 SQIVND (reference sequence).

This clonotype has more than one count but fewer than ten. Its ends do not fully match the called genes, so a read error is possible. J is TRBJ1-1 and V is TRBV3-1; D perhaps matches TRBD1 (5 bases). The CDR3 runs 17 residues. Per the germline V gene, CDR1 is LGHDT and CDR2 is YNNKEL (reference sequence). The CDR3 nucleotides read TGTGCCGGCAGCCGGGGGGACGGTAGGGCGGTGAGCACTGAAGCTTTCTTT. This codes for CAGSRGDGRAVSTEAFF.

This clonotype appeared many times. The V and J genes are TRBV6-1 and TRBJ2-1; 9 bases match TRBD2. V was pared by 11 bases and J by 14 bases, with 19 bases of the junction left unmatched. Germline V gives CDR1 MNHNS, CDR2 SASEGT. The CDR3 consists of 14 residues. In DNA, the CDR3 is TGTGCCGTATCCGGGACTAGCTCTTTTAATGGGGAGTTCTTC. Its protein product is CAVSGTSSFNGEFF.

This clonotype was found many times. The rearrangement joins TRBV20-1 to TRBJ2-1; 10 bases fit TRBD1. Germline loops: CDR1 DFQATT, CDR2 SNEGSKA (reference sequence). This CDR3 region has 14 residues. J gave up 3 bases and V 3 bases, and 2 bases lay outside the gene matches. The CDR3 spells CSARGTGDYNEQFF. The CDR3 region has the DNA TGCAGTGCTAGGGGGACAGGGGACTACAATGAGCAGTTCTTC.

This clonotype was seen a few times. Here the CDR3 DNA reads TGTGCCAGCAGCGTTAGCGGGAGTGGAACAGATACGCAGTATTTT. This encodes CASSVSGSGTDTQYF. This chain connects TRBV9 to TRBJ2-3, with 9 nucleotides matching TRBD2. J lost 3 bases, V lost 2 bases, and 4 bases had no gene match. The CDR3 has 15 residues. Germline-derived CDR1 and CDR2 are SGDLS and YYNGEE.

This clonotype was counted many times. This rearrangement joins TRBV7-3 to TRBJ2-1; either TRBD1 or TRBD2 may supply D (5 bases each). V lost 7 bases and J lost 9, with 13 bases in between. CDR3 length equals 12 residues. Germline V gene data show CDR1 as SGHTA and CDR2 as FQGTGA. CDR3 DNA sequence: TGTGCCAGCAACCGGGGCTCTGGTGAGCAGTTCTTC. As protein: CASNRGSGEQFF.

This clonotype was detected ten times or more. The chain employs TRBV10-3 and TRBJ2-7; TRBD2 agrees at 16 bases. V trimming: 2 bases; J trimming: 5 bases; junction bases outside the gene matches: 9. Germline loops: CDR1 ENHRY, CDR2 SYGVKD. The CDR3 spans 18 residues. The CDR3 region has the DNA TGTGCCATCAGTGAGGGGACTAGCGGGAGGGCCTGGGAGGACGAGCAGTACGTC. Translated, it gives CAISEGTSGRAWEDEQYV.

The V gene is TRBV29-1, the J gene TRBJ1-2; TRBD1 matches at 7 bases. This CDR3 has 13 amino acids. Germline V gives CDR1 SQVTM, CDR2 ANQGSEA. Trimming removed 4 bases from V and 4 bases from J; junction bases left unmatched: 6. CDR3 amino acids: CSVGRRDSYGYTF. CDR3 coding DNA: TGCAGCGTTGGGAGACGGGACAGCTATGGCTACACCTTC.

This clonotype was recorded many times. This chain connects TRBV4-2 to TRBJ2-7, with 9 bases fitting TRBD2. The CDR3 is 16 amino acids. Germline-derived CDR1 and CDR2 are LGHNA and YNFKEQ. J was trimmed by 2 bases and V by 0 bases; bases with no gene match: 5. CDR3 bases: TGTGCCAGCAGCCAAGAATCTAGCGGGGAACCCTACGAGCAGTACTTC. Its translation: CASSQESSGEPYEQYF.

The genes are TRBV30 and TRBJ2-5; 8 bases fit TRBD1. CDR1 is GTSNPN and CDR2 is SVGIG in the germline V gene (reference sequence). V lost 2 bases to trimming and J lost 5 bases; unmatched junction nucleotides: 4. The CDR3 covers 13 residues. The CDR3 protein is CAWSTGGFETQYF. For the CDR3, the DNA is TGTGCCTGGAGTACAGGGGGGTTCGAGACCCAGTACTTC. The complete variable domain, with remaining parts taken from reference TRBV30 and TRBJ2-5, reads SQTIHQWPATLVQPVGSPLSLECTVEGTSNPNLYWYRQAAGRGLQLLFYSVGIGQISSEVPQNLSASRPQDRQFILSSKKLLLSDSGFYLCAWSTGGFETQYFGPGTRLLVL.

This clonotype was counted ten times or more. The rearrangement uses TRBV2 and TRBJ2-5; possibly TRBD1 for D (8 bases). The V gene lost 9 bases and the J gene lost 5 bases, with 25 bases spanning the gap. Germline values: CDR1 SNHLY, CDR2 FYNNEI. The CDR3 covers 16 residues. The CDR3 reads CASLLWSDRGGETQYF. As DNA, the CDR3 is TGTGCCAGTTTACTCTGGTCCGACAGGGGAGGGGAGACCCAGTACTTC.

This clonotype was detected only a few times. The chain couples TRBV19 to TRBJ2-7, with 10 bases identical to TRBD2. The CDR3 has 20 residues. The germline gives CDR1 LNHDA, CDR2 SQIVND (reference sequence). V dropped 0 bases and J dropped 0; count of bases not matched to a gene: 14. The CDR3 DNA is TGTGCCAGTAGTATAGAAGGGGAGCGGGAGGGCCGGTTCGGCTCCTACGAGCAGTACGTC. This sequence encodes CASSIEGEREGRFGSYEQYV.

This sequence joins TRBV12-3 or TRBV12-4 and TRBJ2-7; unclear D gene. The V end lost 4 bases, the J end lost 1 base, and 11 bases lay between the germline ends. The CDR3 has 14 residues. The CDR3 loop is CASSSRSRSYEQYF. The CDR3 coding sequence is TGTGCCAGCAGTTCCAGGAGTAGGTCCTACGAGCAGTACTTC.

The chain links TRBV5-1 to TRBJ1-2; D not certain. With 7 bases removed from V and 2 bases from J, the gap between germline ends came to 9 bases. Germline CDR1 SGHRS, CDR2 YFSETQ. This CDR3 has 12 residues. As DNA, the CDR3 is TGCGCCAGCCACCCGGGGAACTATGGCTACACCTTC. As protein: CASHPGNYGYTF. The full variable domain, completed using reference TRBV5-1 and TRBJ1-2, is KAGVTQTPRYLIKTRGQQVTLSCSPISGHRSVSWYQQTPGQGLQFLFEYFSETQRNKGNFPGRFSGRQFSNSRSEMNVSTLELGDSALYLCASHPGNYGYTFGSGTRLTVV.